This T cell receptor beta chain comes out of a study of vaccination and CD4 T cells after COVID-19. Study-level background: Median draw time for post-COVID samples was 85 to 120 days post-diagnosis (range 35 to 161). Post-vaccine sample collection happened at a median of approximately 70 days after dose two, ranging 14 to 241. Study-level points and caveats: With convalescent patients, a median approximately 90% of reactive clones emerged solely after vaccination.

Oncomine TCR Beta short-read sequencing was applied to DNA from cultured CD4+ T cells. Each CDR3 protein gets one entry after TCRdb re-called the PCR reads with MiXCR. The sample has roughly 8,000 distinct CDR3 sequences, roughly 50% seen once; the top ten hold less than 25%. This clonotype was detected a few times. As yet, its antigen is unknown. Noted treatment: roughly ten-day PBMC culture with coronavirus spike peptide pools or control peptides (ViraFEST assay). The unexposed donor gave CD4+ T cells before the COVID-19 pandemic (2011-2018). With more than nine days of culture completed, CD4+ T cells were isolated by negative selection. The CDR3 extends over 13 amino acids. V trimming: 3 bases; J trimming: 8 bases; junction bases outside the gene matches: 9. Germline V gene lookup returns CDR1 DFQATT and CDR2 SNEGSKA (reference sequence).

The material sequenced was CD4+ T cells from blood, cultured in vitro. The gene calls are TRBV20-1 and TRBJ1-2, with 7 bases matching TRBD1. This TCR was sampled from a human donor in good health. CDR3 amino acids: CSARVGQVGGYTF. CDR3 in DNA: TGCAGTGCTAGGGTAGGACAGGTGGGGGGCTACACCTTC.